This is a list of T cell receptor beta chains from one sample in a study of graft-versus-host responses after intestinal transplantation. Clones were read by immunoSEQ multiplex PCR, and TCRdb kept only the in-frame ones, dropping some. Counted here are 40,000 to 55,000 clones, about 95% occurring once; the ten biggest clones make up approximately 0.21%. What these receptors recognize is not known. The source was unstimulated CD8+ T cells sorted from spleen or lymph node cells, collected before transplant. The receptors stem from a human donor who was the organ donor for an intestinal transplant. Both conserved end residues are part of each CDR3. The D gene is left open where the match is weak. Clone size is given for some rows only: seen once, a few or many times, or a class if the clone is expanded.

d_gene	j_gene	abundance	v_gene	CDR3aa
NA	TRBJ2-3	NA	TRBV5-1	CASSTSTDTQYF
NA	TRBJ1-2	NA	TRBV28	CASSPLDVYGYTF
NA	TRBJ1-6	NA	TRBV27	CASSLSGADGGPLHF
NA	TRBJ1-1	NA	TRBV30	CAEGGDYTEAFF
NA	TRBJ2-7	NA	TRBV20-1	CSARDSYEQYF
TRBD1	TRBJ2-7	NA	TRBV28	CASSTTQGSTYEQYF
NA	TRBJ1-2	NA	TRBV19	CASTSTDIYGYTF
NA	TRBJ1-1	NA	TRBV4-1	CASSQDLKAWTEAFF
TRBD1	TRBJ2-2	NA	TRBV9	CASSSSDRATGELFF
NA	TRBJ2-1	NA	TRBV5-6	CASSLAGAEQFF
NA	TRBJ1-6	NA	TRBV27	CASSSQGSSYNSPLHF
NA	TRBJ1-2	NA	TRBV28	CASSSPTDYGYTF
NA	TRBJ2-5	NA	TRBV7-9	CASSLGVRQETQYF
NA	TRBJ1-2	NA	TRBV2	CASSDTASYGYTF
NA	TRBJ1-1	NA	TRBV30	CAWSVGPDARAFF
NA	TRBJ2-2	NA	TRBV6-5	CASSWGAGTEELFF
NA	TRBJ2-7	NA	TRBV29-1	CSVEEDNSYEQYF
NA	TRBJ1-3	once	TRBV30	CAWSADSGSGNTIYF
NA	TRBJ2-5	NA	TRBV14	CASSQASETQYF